The text below deals with one T cell receptor (beta chain). These data are taken from a study of blood T cell repertoires in COVID-19. Study-level background: T cells, B-cell-depleted T cells, or PBMCs supplied cDNA or gDNA.

The CDR3 runs 14 residues. CDR1 SGHNT and CDR2 YENEEA come from the germline V gene. Trimming removed 4 bases at V and 6 bases at J, with 12 bases between. The data were produced by immunoSEQ multiplex PCR, yet TCRdb's version contains in-frame clones alone and is incomplete. The table lists just under 350,000 clones, 90% to 95% of them singletons, with 3% to 4% in the top ten. Source material: peripheral blood. The chain employs TRBV11-3 and TRBJ1-4, with D uncertain. The source of this sequence is a woman aged 18-35 years who had recovered from COVID-19. CDR3 in amino acids: CASSSGFSHEKLFF. The DNA for the CDR3 is TGTGCCAGCAGCTCCGGGTTTTCGCATGAAAAACTGTTTTTT.